Presented here are 9 T cell receptor beta chains from one specimen sequenced in a study of neoadjuvant anti-PD-1 for oral cavity cancer. Sample time point: after neoadjuvant nivolumab, at surgical resection. The assay was immunoSEQ multiplex PCR, and TCRdb's table has in-frame clones only and misses some. The data show 24,000 or so clones, 27% seen once. The sample here was tumor tissue, taken after nivolumab (anti-PD-1) treatment. The receptors stem from a person between 40 and 85 years old with oral cavity squamous cell carcinoma.

In its sample, this clone was seen many times. The chain joins TRBV7-9 to TRBJ1-2; TRBD1 is a possible D gene (5 bases). The V gene's germline CDR1 is SEHNR and CDR2 FQNEAQ (reference sequence). V gave up 1 base and J gave up 7 bases, with 16 bases separating them. CDR3 length: 15 amino acids. The CDR3 nucleotides are TGTGCCAGCAGCTTAGGTGTGGCAGGGAATTTTGGCTACACCTTC. This codes for CASSLGVAGNFGYTF.

V gene TRBV30 combines with J gene TRBJ1-1; D call uncertain. There are 13 residues in the CDR3. Germline V gene sequence: CDR1 GTSNPN, CDR2 SVGIG (reference sequence). The germline V and J ends were trimmed by 0 bases and 1 base, with 6 bases remaining between them. The DNA of the CDR3 is TGTGCCTGGAGTGTACAACAGAACACTGAAGCTTTCTTT. Protein: CAWSVQQNTEAFF.

The genes are TRBV29-1 and TRBJ2-1; possibly TRBD1 or TRBD2 for D (5 bases each). Germline assignment: CDR1 SQVTM and CDR2 ANQGSEA. The CDR3 sequence is 12 residues long. V was pared by 8 bases and J by 7 bases, with 15 bases between. This CDR3 is CSMRRDGNEQFF. The CDR3 nucleotides read TGCAGCATGAGAAGGGACGGGAATGAGCAGTTCTTC.

This clone came up a few times. The V gene is TRBV27, the J gene TRBJ1-2; 9 positions match TRBD1. From germline, CDR1 is MNHEY and CDR2 SMNVEV (reference sequence). There are 14 residues in the CDR3. With V trimmed by 8 bases and J by 8 bases, 12 bases remained unmatched. CDR3 DNA: TGTGCCAGCTCACGTGCGGGACAGGGTTCCGGCTACACCTTC. Translating it yields CASSRAGQGSGYTF.

V usage is TRBV13 and J usage is TRBJ1-1; 7 nucleotides line up with TRBD1. This CDR3 region has 15 residues. Per the germline V gene, CDR1 is PRHDT and CDR2 is FYEKMQ (reference sequence). The V gene end was trimmed by 3 bases and the J gene end by 4 bases; junction bases not matched to a gene: 8. This chain's CDR3 is CASSLTGQSGTEAFF. The DNA of the CDR3 is TGTGCCAGCAGCTTGACGGGACAGAGCGGCACTGAAGCTTTCTTT.

This chain links TRBV9 with TRBJ1-5; 8 nucleotides align to TRBD1. With 4 bases clipped from V and 7 bases from J, the junction kept 7 bases outside the gene matches. This CDR3 spans 14 amino acids. CDR1 is SGDLS and CDR2 is YYNGEE in the germline V gene. The CDR3 spells CASSLGQGGQPQHF. The CDR3 nucleotides read TGTGCCAGCAGCTTAGGACAGGGAGGACAGCCCCAGCATTTT.

V usage is TRBV27 and J usage is TRBJ2-1; TRBD1 matches at 7 bases. The CDR3 is made up of 14 amino acids. V lost 1 base, J lost 8 bases, and 5 bases stayed unmatched. Germline CDR1 MNHEY, CDR2 SMNVEV (reference sequence). CDR3 amino acids: CASSLLPGGDEQFF. The CDR3 DNA reads as TGTGCCAGCAGTTTATTGCCAGGGGGTGATGAGCAGTTCTTC.

In this sample, this clone turned up many times. The chain carries TRBV9 and TRBJ1-3; D not certain. Germline V lookup: CDR1 SGDLS, CDR2 YYNGEE. Trimming removed 1 base at V and 0 bases at J, with 8 bases between. The CDR3 is made up of 15 amino acids. CDR3 in amino acids: CASSVTTDSGNTIYF. The CDR3 DNA is TGTGCCAGCAGCGTAACCACAGACTCTGGAAACACCATATATTTT.

The chain links TRBV29-1 to TRBJ2-4, with D perhaps matching TRBD2 (6 bases). The CDR3 is 15 residues long. The germline gives CDR1 SQVTM, CDR2 ANQGSEA. The V end was cut by 1 base, the J end by 3 bases, with 13 bases between. The DNA for the CDR3 is TGCAGCGTTGAAGTACCGGGAGTTAACAAAAACATTCAGTACTTC. Translated, it gives CSVEVPGVNKNIQYF.